One and the same sample provided the 19 T cell receptor beta chains below, sequenced in a study of CD8 T cells in Susac syndrome (dated by TCRdb to 2018 to 2020). The library was generated by the immunoSEQ multiplex PCR assay. RNA was extracted using the RNeasy kit, and about 0.5 to 1 ug of the RNA was reverse transcribed with random hexamers. TCRdb passed the public sequencing reads through fastp at Q25 and MiXCR, retaining productive beta sequences. Duplicate CDR3 protein sequences are folded into a single record with the most common DNA and genes. Across this sample there are 150,000 to 160,000 distinct CDR3 sequences, with about 94% seen only once. Roughly 0.19% of the sample comes from the top ten. Sequencing was performed on CD8+ T cells from PBMCs. These receptor sequences come from a human donor with multiple sclerosis.

This clonotype appeared a single time. This sequence joins TRBV20-1 and TRBJ2-1; D might be TRBD2 (6 bases). With 5 bases removed from V and 1 base from J, the gap between germline ends came to 15 bases. The CDR3 totals 15 residues. Germline loops: CDR1 DFQATT, CDR2 SNEGSKA (reference sequence). CDR3 amino acids: CSARGTAGSYNEQFF. DNA of the CDR3: TGCAGTGCTCGAGGGACCGCGGGGTCCTACAATGAGCAGTTCTTC.

This clonotype was seen just once. CDR3 in amino acids: CASSLVTGEGEQYF. CDR3 nucleotide sequence: TGTGCCAGCAGCCTGGTTACAGGGGAGGGCGAGCAGTACTTC. The chain employs TRBV11-3 and TRBJ2-7; either TRBD1 or TRBD2 may fit D (7 bases each). Germline values: CDR1 SGHNT, CDR2 YENEEA. The V and J ends lost 5 bases and 6 bases respectively, with 17 bases between them. The CDR3 runs 14 residues.

This clonotype was seen a handful of times. The V and J genes are TRBV14 and TRBJ2-1; the D gene is possibly TRBD2 (5 bases). V lost 1 base and J 10 bases, leaving 8 bases between the germline ends. CDR3 length equals 12 residues. The germline gives CDR1 SGHDN, CDR2 FVKESK. CDR3 sequence: CASSQGRGEQFF. CDR3 bases: TGTGCCAGCAGCCAAGGCCGAGGGGAGCAGTTCTTC. Drawing the rest from reference TRBV14 and TRBJ2-1, the complete variable domain is EAGVTQFPSHSVIEKGQTVTLRCDPISGHDNLYWYRRVMGKEIKFLLHFVKESKQDESGMPNNRFLAERTGGTYSTLKVQPAELEDSGVYFCASSQGRGEQFFGPGTRLTVL.

The genes are TRBV29-1 and TRBJ1-2, with 10 bases fitting TRBD1. Germline CDR1 SQVTM, CDR2 ANQGSEA. The CDR3 is made up of 13 amino acids. The DNA for the CDR3 is TGCAGTATTCCGGACAGGGGGAACTATGGCTACACCTTC. This translates into CSIPDRGNYGYTF.

V is TRBV30 and J is TRBJ2-2; D is unclear. With 2 bases removed from V and 3 bases from J, the gap between germline ends came to 4 bases. Germline V gene sequence: CDR1 GTSNPN, CDR2 SVGIG (reference sequence). The CDR3 sequence is 12 residues long. DNA for the CDR3: TGTGCCTGGAGTCCTTACACCGGGGAGCTGTTTTTT. Amino acid sequence: CAWSPYTGELFF.

This CDR3 reads CASSELSSTDTQYF. For the CDR3, the DNA is TGTGCCAGCAGTGAGCTGTCTAGCACAGATACGCAGTATTTT. The J gene is TRBJ2-3, the V gene TRBV2; D gene unclear. CDR3 length: 14 amino acids. V lost 3 bases to trimming and J lost 0 bases, with 7 bases between them. Germline assignment: CDR1 SNHLY and CDR2 FYNNEI.

The rearrangement joins TRBV5-4 to TRBJ2-3, with 10 bases identical to TRBD1. With 4 bases clipped from V and 3 bases from J, the junction kept 5 bases outside the gene matches. CDR3 size: 15 residues. CDR1 and CDR2 from the germline V gene are SGHNT and YYREEE (reference sequence). CDR3 sequence reads: CASSLDRGTTDTQYF. The CDR3 DNA is TGTGCCAGCAGCCTGGACAGGGGGACTACAGATACGCAGTATTTT.

The CDR3 region is CASSVSGGSSYEQYF. DNA for the CDR3: TGTGCCAGCAGTGTTAGCGGGGGGTCTTCCTACGAGCAGTACTTC. The chain employs TRBV2 and TRBJ2-7, with 10 bases identical to TRBD2. The V segment lost 4 bases and the J segment 1 base; nucleotides outside the gene matches: 4. Germline assignment: CDR1 SNHLY and CDR2 FYNNEI. CDR3 length: 15 amino acids.

The DNA for the CDR3 is TGTGCCAGCAGCCCCGGTGAAAAACTGTTTTTT. Its translation is CASSPGEKLFF. The J gene is TRBJ1-4, the V gene TRBV7-9; D gene unclear. Germline V gene sequence: CDR1 SEHNR, CDR2 FQNEAQ (reference sequence). Trimming took 5 bases from V and 7 from J, leaving 5 bases between them. This CDR3 is built from 11 residues.

This chain connects TRBV7-9 to TRBJ1-1; weak D call: TRBD1 (5 bases). There are 14 residues in the CDR3. Deletions cut 1 base from V and 6 bases from J, with 12 bases between. Germline CDR1 reads SEHNR; CDR2 reads FQNEAQ (reference sequence). In DNA, the CDR3 is TGTGCCAGCAGCTTAGGCGGGGGGATCCCTGAAGCTTTCTTT. As protein: CASSLGGGIPEAFF.

This chain connects TRBV7-2 to TRBJ2-4; possible D gene TRBD2, 5 bases. The CDR3 spans 15 residues. Germline V gene data show CDR1 as SGHTA and CDR2 as FQGNSA. V dropped 5 bases and J dropped 3 bases, with 14 bases sitting between them. CDR3 protein: CASSPQSRGKNIQYF. Written as DNA, the CDR3 is TGTGCCAGCAGCCCCCAATCCCGGGGCAAAAACATTCAGTACTTC.

This CDR3 is CASSLAGAAEQFF. The DNA of the CDR3 is TGCGCCAGCAGCTTGGCAGGGGCGGCTGAGCAGTTCTTC. The chain combines TRBV5-1 with TRBJ2-1, with TRBD1 as a possible D gene (6 bases). Trimming left V 0 bases short and J 9 bases short, with 10 bases between. CDR1 is SGHRS, CDR2 YFSETQ, per germline. The CDR3 is 13 amino acids.

This chain links TRBV12-3 or TRBV12-4 with TRBJ2-6; D is unclear. The CDR3 spans 13 residues. Trimming pared 1 base from V and 3 bases from J, leaving 1 base between. CDR3 in DNA: TGTGCCAGCAGTTTAGGTGGGGCCAACGTCCTGACTTTC. Translating it yields CASSLGGANVLTF.

Of note for this clonotype: One junction end disagrees with the germline gene, perhaps due to a read error. This chain links TRBV3-1 with TRBJ2-3, with 10 bases fitting TRBD2. The CDR3 is 15 amino acids. The germline V gene has CDR1 LGHDT and CDR2 YNNKEL (reference sequence). The CDR3 loop reads CASTQLAGKADTQYF. The CDR3 DNA reads TGTGCCAGCACCCAACTAGCGGGGAAAGCAGATACGCAGTATTTT.

The V and J genes are TRBV14 and TRBJ2-7; a weak D match, TRBD1 (6 bases). V was trimmed by 1 base and J by 3 bases, leaving 10 bases between them. The CDR3 sequence is 14 residues long. Germline V gene lookup returns CDR1 SGHDN and CDR2 FVKESK. The chain's CDR3 is CASSQVPGDYEQYF. The CDR3 nucleotides read TGTGCCAGCAGCCAAGTGCCAGGGGACTACGAGCAGTACTTC.

V usage is TRBV9 and J usage is TRBJ1-5, with unresolved D. Per the germline V gene, CDR1 is SGDLS and CDR2 is YYNGEE. This CDR3 has 13 residues. V lost 3 bases to trimming and J lost 5 bases, with 9 bases between them. CDR3 sequence reads: CASSEQTDQPQHF. DNA of the CDR3: TGTGCCAGCAGCGAGCAGACTGATCAGCCCCAGCATTTT.

The gene calls are TRBV30 and TRBJ1-1, with D possibly matching TRBD1 (5 bases). Germline loops: CDR1 GTSNPN, CDR2 SVGIG (reference sequence). This CDR3 has 14 amino acids. With 1 base removed from V and 3 bases from J, the gap between germline ends came to 12 bases. CDR3 amino acids: CAWSGPSGHTEAFF. DNA of the CDR3: TGTGCCTGGAGTGGTCCCTCGGGACACACTGAAGCTTTCTTT.

The V and J genes are TRBV5-1 and TRBJ2-6; D could derive from TRBD1 or TRBD2 (6 bases each). This CDR3 has 17 amino acids. Looked up from germline, CDR1 is SGHRS and CDR2 is YFSETQ. Trimming removed 4 bases at V and 4 bases at J, with 18 bases between. The CDR3 nucleotides are TGCGCCAGCAGCCCCGATTTGGGGGGCGGAGGGGCCAACGTCCTGACTTTC. It encodes CASSPDLGGGGANVLTF.

The CDR3 loop is CASTGDYGYTF. For the CDR3, the DNA is TGCGCCAGCACAGGGGACTATGGCTACACCTTC. The V and J genes are TRBV5-1 and TRBJ1-2, with a possible D match to TRBD1 (6 bases). V lost 6 bases and J 3 bases, leaving 6 bases between the germline ends. The CDR3 has 11 residues. Germline CDR1 is SGHRS and CDR2 is YFSETQ. The full variable domain, its missing parts supplied by reference TRBV5-1 and TRBJ1-2, is KAGVTQTPRYLIKTRGQQVTLSCSPISGHRSVSWYQQTPGQGLQFLFEYFSETQRNKGNFPGRFSGRQFSNSRSEMNVSTLELGDSALYLCASTGDYGYTFGSGTRLTVV.